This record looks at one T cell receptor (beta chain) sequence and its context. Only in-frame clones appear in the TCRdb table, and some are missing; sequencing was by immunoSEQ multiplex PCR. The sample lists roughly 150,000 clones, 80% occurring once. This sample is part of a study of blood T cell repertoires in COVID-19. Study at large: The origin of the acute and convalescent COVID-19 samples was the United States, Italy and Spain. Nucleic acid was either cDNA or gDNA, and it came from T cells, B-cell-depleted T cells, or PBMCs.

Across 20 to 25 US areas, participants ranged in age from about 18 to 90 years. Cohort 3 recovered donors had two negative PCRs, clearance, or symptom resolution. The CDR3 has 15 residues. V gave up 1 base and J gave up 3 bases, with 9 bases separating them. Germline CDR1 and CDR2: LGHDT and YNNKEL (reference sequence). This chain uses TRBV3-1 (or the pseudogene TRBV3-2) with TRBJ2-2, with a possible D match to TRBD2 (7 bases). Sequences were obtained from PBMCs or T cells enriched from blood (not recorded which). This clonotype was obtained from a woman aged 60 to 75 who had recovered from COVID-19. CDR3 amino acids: CASSQAGGDTGELFF. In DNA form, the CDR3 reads TGTGCCAGCAGCCAAGCGGGGGGCGACACCGGGGAGCTGTTTTTT.